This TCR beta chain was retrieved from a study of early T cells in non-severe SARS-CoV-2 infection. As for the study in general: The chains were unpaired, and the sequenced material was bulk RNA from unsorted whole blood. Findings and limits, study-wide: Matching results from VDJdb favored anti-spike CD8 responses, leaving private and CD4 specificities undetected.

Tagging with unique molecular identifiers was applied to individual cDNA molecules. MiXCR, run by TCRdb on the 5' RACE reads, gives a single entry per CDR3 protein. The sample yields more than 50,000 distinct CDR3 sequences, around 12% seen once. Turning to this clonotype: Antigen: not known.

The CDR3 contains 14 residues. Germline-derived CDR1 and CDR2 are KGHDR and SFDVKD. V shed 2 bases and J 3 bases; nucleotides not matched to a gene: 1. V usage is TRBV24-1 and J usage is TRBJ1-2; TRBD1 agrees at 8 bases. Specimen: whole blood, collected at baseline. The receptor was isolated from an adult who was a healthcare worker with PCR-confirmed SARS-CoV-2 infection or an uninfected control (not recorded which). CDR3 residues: CATSDSTGDYGYTF. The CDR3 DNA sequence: TGTGCCACCAGTGATTCGACAGGGGACTATGGCTACACCTTC.